The clone carrying this T cell receptor (beta chain) was observed many times. The CDR3 totals 14 residues. Between the trimmed V and J ends, which lost 7 bases and 3 bases, there was a span of 14 bases. Germline loops: CDR1 MNHNS, CDR2 SASEGT. TCRdb re-called the PCR reads through MiXCR, storing one row per CDR3 protein. The sample lists about 7,600 distinct CDR3 sequences, around 40% occurring once. This entry belongs to a study of immune characterization of retroperitoneal liposarcoma. The clonotype originates from a male donor with retroperitoneal liposarcoma. V usage is TRBV6-1 and J usage is TRBJ2-3; weak D call: TRBD2 (7 bases). Sequencing was carried out using tumor tissue. CDR3: CASTQGGGTDTQYF. The CDR3 region has the DNA TGTGCCAGCACCCAAGGGGGAGGGACAGATACGCAGTATTTT.